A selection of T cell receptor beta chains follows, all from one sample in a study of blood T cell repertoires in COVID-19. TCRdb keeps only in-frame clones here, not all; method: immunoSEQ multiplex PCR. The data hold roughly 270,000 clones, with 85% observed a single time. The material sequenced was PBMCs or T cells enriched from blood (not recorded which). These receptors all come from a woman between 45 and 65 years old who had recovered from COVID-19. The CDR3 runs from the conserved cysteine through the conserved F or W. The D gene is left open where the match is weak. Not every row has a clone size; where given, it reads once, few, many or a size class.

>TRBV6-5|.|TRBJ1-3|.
CASKTVYSGNTIYF
TGTGCCAGCAAGACAGTCTACTCTGGAAACACCATATATTTT
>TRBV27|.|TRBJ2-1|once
CASSLASSSYNEQFF
TGTGCCAGCAGTTTAGCGTCAAGCTCCTACAATGAGCAGTTCTTC
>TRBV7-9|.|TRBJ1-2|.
CASSLVRQRHGYTF
TGTGCCAGCAGCTTAGTTAGGCAGCGACATGGCTACACCTTC
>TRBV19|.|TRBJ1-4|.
CASSVLQGQDEKLFF
TGTGCCAGTAGTGTTTTACAGGGTCAGGATGAAAAACTGTTTTTT
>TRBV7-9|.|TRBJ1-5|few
CASSPQGTSNQPQHF
TGTGCCAGCAGTCCACAGGGCACAAGCAATCAGCCCCAGCATTTT
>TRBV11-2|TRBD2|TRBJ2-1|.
CASSLGGGGAYEQFF
TGTGCCAGCAGCTTAGGAGGCGGGGGGGCCTATGAGCAGTTCTTC
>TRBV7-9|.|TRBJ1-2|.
CASSPARPKGTYYGYTF
TGTGCCAGCAGCCCTGCCCGACCAAAGGGGACTTATTATGGCTACACCTTC
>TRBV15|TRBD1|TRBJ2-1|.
CATSRDWGQALYNEQFF
TGTGCCACCAGCAGAGATTGGGGACAGGCCCTTTACAATGAGCAGTTCTTC
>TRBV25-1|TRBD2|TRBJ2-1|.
CASSRTGEGSYNEQFF
TGTGCCAGCAGCAGGACGGGGGAGGGCTCCTACAATGAGCAGTTCTTC
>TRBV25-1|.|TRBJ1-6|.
CASSEYQGINSPLHF
TGTGCCAGCAGTGAATATCAGGGGATAAATTCACCCCTCCACTTT
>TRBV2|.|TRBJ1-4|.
CASSSSPNNEKLFF
TGTGCCAGCAGTTCTAGTCCTAATAATGAAAAACTGTTTTTT
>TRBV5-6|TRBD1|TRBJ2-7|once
CASRPGDRVYYEQYF
TGTGCCAGCAGACCGGGGGACAGGGTGTACTACGAGCAGTACTTC
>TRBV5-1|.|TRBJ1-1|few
CASSLAGKLTEAFF
TGCGCCAGCAGCTTGGCAGGGAAATTGACTGAAGCTTTCTTT
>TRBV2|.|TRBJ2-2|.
CASLRPTNTGELFF
TGTGCCAGCCTGCGGCCGACGAACACCGGGGAGCTGTTTTTT
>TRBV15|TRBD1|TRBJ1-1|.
CATSRGTGGYTEAFF
TGTGCCACCAGCAGGGGGACAGGGGGCTATACTGAAGCTTTCTTT
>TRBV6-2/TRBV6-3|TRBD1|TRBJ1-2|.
CASSYYGQAYGYTF
TGTGCCAGCAGCTACTACGGACAGGCCTATGGCTACACCTTC
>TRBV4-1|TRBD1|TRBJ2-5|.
CASSQEDRGETQYF
TGCGCCAGCAGCCAAGAGGACAGGGGGGAGACCCAGTACTTC
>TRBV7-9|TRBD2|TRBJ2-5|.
CASSLLRASGGKQETQYF
TGTGCCAGCAGCTTACTTAGGGCTAGCGGGGGGAAACAAGAGACCCAGTACTTC
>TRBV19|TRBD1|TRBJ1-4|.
CASLRGGTGRGEKLFF
TGTGCCAGCCTTCGCGGGGGGACAGGGCGGGGTGAAAAACTGTTTTTT
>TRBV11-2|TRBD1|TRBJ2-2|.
CASSSGTGYGGELFF
TGTGCCAGCAGCTCCGGGACAGGGTACGGCGGGGAGCTGTTTTTT
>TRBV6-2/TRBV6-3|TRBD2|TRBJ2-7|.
CASSYSTQRLAASHEQYF
TGTGCCAGCAGTTACTCGACCCAGCGACTAGCGGCCTCCCACGAGCAGTACTTC
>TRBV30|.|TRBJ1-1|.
CAWSTDYGVGMNTEAFF
TGTGCCTGGAGCACCGACTACGGGGTGGGCATGAACACTGAAGCTTTCTTT
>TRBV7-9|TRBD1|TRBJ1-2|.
CASSRPGTGGVYGYTF
TGTGCCAGCAGCCGCCCCGGGACAGGGGGGGTCTATGGCTACACCTTC
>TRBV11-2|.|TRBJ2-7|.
CASSRGYEQYF
TGTGCCAGCAGCCGAGGGTACGAGCAGTACTTC
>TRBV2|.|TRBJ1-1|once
CASSDRGYTEAFF
TGTGCCAGCAGTGATAGAGGGTACACTGAAGCTTTCTTT
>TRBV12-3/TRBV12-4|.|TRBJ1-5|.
CASSLGEIQPQHF
TGTGCCAGCAGTTTAGGGGAGATACAGCCCCAGCATTTT
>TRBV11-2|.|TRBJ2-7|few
CASSPQGYEQYF
TGTGCCAGCAGCCCACAGGGATACGAGCAGTACTTC
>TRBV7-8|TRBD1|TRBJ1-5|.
CASSFSGTGGNQPQHF
TGTGCCAGCAGCTTCTCCGGGACAGGGGGCAATCAGCCCCAGCATTTT
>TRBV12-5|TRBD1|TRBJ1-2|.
CASGLLPQFRQGNYGYTF
TGTGCTAGTGGTTTGTTACCCCAATTCCGACAGGGTAACTATGGCTACACCTTC